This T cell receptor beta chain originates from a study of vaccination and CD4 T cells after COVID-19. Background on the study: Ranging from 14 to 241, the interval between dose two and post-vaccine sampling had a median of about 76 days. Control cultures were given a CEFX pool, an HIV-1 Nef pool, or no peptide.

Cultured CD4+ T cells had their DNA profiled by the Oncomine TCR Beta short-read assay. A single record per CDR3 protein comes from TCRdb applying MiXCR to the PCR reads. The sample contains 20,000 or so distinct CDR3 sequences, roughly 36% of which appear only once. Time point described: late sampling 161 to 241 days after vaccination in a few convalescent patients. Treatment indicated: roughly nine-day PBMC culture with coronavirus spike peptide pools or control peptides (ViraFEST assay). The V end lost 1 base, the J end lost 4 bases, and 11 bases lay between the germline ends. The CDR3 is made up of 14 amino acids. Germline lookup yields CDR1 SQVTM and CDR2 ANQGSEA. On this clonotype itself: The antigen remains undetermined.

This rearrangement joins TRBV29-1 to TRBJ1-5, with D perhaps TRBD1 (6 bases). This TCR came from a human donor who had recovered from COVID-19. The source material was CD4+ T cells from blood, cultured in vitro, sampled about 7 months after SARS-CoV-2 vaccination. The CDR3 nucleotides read TGCAGCGTTGAAGGGCTGGGACATAATCAGCCCCAGCATTTT. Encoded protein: CSVEGLGHNQPQHF.